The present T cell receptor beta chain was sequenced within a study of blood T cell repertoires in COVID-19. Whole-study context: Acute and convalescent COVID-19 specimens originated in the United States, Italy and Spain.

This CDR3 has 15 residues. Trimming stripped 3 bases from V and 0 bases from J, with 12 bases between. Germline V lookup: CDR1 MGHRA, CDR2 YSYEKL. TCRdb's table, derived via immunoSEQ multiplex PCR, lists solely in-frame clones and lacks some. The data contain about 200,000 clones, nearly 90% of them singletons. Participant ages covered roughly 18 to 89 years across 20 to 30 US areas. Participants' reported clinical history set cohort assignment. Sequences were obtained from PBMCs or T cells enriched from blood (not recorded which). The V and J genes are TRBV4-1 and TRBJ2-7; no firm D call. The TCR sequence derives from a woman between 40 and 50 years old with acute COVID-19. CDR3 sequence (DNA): TGCGCCAGCAGCCAGATAACTTCTAGCTCCTACGAGCAGTACTTC. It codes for CASSQITSSSYEQYF.